Following are 6 T cell receptor beta chains from one sample sequenced in a study of beta chain features in type 1 diabetes. General study findings and limits: Significant though moderate, a shortening of TCRB CDR3s appeared in all four CD4+ subsets of Type 1 diabetes patients.

Their antigens are not known. Reverse transcribing all isolated RNA meant expressed TCRB transcripts were sequenced. Using immunoSEQ multiplex PCR, the repertoire was profiled, and TCRdb retains in-frame clones only, with some absent. The data contain tens of thousands of clones, around 45% of them singletons. Input material: Tregs from blood. The receptor source for this set is a man younger than 45 with type 1 diabetes.

This sequence joins TRBV29-1 and TRBJ1-4; no clear D gene. CDR3 length: 12 residues. Trimming left V 4 bases short and J 8 bases short, with 11 bases between. CDR1 and CDR2 from the germline V gene are SQVTM and ANQGSEA. The CDR3 here is CSVVAGGEKLFF. As DNA, the CDR3 is TGCAGCGTTGTGGCAGGTGGAGAAAAACTGTTTTTT.

This clone showed up just a few times. CDR3 protein: CAGGQGIAYNEQFF. The CDR3 region has the DNA TGTGCCGGAGGACAGGGGATTGCCTACAATGAGCAGTTCTTC. This chain joins TRBV28 and TRBJ2-1; 9 bases are shared with TRBD1. V lost 11 bases to trimming and J lost 2 bases; unmatched junction nucleotides: 7. CDR3 size: 14 residues. Looked up from germline, CDR1 is MDHEN and CDR2 is SYDVKM.

This clone occurred a few times. This chain joins TRBV6-5 and TRBJ1-4; the D gene is possibly TRBD1 (6 bases). Trimming removed 3 bases at V and 2 bases at J, with 10 bases between. The CDR3 is 15 residues long. The V gene's germline CDR1 is MNHEY and CDR2 SVGAGI. CDR3 nucleotides: TGTGCCAGCAGTTATACAGGGATTACTAATGAAAAACTGTTTTTT. The encoded protein is CASSYTGITNEKLFF.

J is TRBJ2-3 and V is TRBV6-1, with D possibly being TRBD2 (6 bases). This CDR3 region has 15 residues. With 7 bases removed from V and 6 bases from J, the gap between germline ends came to 20 bases. Germline-derived CDR1 and CDR2 are MNHNS and SASEGT. The CDR3 DNA is TGTGCCAGCACCACAACGGGACTCCTTGGGGATACGCAGTATTTT. Translating it yields CASTTTGLLGDTQYF.

This chain joins TRBV27 and TRBJ2-2; D is ambiguous. The CDR3 contains 14 residues. Germline CDR1 MNHEY, CDR2 SMNVEV (reference sequence). Trimming pared 6 bases from V and 6 bases from J, leaving 14 bases between. The CDR3 DNA follows: TGTGCCAGCAGCCAAAAAAGCCGTTCCGGGGAGCTGTTTTTT. It is translated as CASSQKSRSGELFF.

This clone was counted a few times. The chain couples TRBV18 to TRBJ1-3, with 7 bases lining up with TRBD1. CDR3 length: 15 residues. V lost 2 bases to trimming and J lost 2 bases; unmatched junction nucleotides: 3. From germline, CDR1 is KGHSH and CDR2 LQKENI. In DNA, the CDR3 is TGTGCCAGCTCACCAACAGGGGACCCTGGAAACACCATATATTTT. This sequence encodes CASSPTGDPGNTIYF.